This note documents a single T cell receptor (beta chain) sequence. The antigen is undetermined. Sequencing was performed with immunoSEQ multiplex PCR; in TCRdb, only in-frame clones are kept and a portion is missing. This sample has 250,000 to 350,000 clones, with 70% to 90% found just once. These data originate in a study of cytomegalovirus exposure and HLA in healthy donors. Study-wide context: The use of the same platform for the 95 to 150 validation repertoires and the 600 to 700 first-cohort repertoires was reported by a later analysis.

The length of the CDR3 is 14 residues. V was pared by 5 bases and J by 5 bases, with 12 bases between. Per the germline V gene, CDR1 is SSHAT and CDR2 is FNYEAQ (reference sequence). Study-wide points: Reported performance of the classifier showed diagnosis of cytomegalovirus status with high specificity and sensitivity. Through in vitro validation, three CMV-associated chains were shown to be specific for CMV antigens. One later analysis, an examination of the roughly 130 validation repertoires, found that first-cohort TCR clusters tended to co-occur in them.

This clonotype originated in a man younger than 40 in good health and CMV-seronegative. The sample taken for sequencing was PBMCs. The V call is TRBV7-7, the J call TRBJ2-2; no clear D. CDR3 bases: TGTGCCAGCAGCCCAGGTGGTAGAACCGGGGAGCTGTTTTTT. Amino acids: CASSPGGRTGELFF.